This T cell receptor beta chain stems from a study of cytomegalovirus exposure and HLA in healthy donors. This clone was recorded a few times. The PCR ran on 60 Vbeta and 13 Jbeta primers. The protocol was immunoSEQ multiplex PCR, while the TCRdb copy is restricted to in-frame clones and leaves out a portion. The sample has approximately 180,000 clones; about three quarters are singletons. This CDR3 has 17 residues. CDR1 and CDR2 from the germline V gene are SGHTA and FQGTGA. V lost 4 bases and J lost 0; bases outside the gene matches: 7. The TCR comes from a woman aged 35 to 49 in good health and CMV-seronegative. Sample: PBMCs. The rearrangement links TRBV7-3 to TRBJ2-2, with 8 bases lining up with TRBD2. The CDR3 sequence: CASSSEGLAANTGELFF. The CDR3 DNA reads as TGTGCCAGCAGCTCAGAAGGACTAGCCGCGAACACCGGGGAGCTGTTTTTT.